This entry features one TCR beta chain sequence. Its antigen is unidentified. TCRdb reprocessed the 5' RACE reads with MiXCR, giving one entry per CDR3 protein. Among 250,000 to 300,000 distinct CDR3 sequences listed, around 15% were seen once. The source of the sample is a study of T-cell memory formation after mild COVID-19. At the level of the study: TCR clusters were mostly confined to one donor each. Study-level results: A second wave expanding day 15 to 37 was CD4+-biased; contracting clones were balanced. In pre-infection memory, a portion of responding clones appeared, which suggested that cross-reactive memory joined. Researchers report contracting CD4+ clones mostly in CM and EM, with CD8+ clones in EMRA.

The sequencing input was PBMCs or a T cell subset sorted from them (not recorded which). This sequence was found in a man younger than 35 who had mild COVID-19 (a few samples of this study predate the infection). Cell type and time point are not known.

The CDR3 is CSVPLTGYNEQFF. CDR3 coding DNA: TGCAGTGTTCCATTGACAGGGTACAATGAGCAGTTCTTC. The rearrangement links TRBV20-1 to TRBJ2-1, with TRBD1 matching over 7 bases. With V trimmed by 7 bases and J by 4 bases, 7 bases remained unmatched. Germline-derived CDR1 and CDR2 are DFQATT and SNEGSKA (reference sequence). The CDR3 consists of 13 residues.